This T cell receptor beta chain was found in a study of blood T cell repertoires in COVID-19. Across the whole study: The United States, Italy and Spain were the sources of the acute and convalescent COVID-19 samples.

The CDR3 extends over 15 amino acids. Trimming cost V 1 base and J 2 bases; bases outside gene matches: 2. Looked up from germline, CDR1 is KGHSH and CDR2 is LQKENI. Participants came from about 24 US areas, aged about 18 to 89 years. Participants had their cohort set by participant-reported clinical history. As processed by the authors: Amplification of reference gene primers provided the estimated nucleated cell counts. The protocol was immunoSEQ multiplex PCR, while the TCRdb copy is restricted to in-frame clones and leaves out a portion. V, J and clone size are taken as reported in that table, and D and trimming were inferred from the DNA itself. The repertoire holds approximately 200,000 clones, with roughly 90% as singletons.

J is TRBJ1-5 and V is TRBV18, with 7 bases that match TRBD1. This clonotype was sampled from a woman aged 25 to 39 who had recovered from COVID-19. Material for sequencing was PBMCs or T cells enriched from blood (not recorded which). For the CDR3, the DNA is TGTGCCAGCTCACCACAAGGGACAGGCAATCAGCCCCAGCATTTT. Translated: CASSPQGTGNQPQHF. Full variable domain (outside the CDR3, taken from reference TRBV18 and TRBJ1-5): NAGVMQNPRHLVRRRGQEARLRCSPMKGHSHVYWYRQLPEEGLKFMVYLQKENIIDESGMPKERFSAEFPKEGPSILRIQQVVRGDSAAYFCASSPQGTGNQPQHFGDGTRLSIL.